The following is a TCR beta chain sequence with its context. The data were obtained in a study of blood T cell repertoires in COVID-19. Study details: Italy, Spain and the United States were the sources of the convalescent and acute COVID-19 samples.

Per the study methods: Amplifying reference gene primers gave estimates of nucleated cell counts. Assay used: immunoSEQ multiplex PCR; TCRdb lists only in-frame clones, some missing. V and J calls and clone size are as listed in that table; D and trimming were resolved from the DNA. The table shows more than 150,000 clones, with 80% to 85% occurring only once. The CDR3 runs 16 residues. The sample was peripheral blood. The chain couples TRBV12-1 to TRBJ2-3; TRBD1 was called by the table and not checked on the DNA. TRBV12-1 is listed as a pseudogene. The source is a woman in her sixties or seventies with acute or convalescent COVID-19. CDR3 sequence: CASILNPGTTTDTQYF. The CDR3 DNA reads TGTGCCAGCATCCTCAACCCCGGGACAACGACAGATACGCAGTATTTT.